These 8 T cell receptor beta chains were sequenced from one sample in a study of cytomegalovirus exposure and HLA in healthy donors. A multiplex PCR was run with 60 Vbeta primers and 13 Jbeta primers. Assay: immunoSEQ multiplex PCR; the TCRdb copy retains only in-frame clones and omits some. Here the sample spans roughly 160,000 clones, 80% being singletons. The material sequenced was PBMCs. These receptors all come from a woman in her forties or fifties in good health and CMV-seronegative.

The chain is built from TRBV4-1 and TRBJ2-5; TRBD1 is a possible D gene (6 bases). Germline CDR1 reads MGHRA; CDR2 reads YSYEKL. With 4 bases removed from V and 4 bases from J, the gap between germline ends came to 13 bases. The CDR3 runs to 14 residues. The CDR3 coding sequence is TGCGCCAGCAGCCTCAGGGGAGTGTCAGAGACCCAGTACTTC. Protein sequence: CASSLRGVSETQYF.

This clone was observed a few times. This rearrangement joins TRBV11-2 to TRBJ1-1; unclear D gene. Germline assignment: CDR1 SGHAT and CDR2 FQNNGV. The germline V and J ends were trimmed by 0 bases and 2 bases, with 16 bases remaining between them. The CDR3 extends over 17 amino acids. CDR3 loop: CASSLDPWALTNTEAFF. In nucleotides, the CDR3 is TGTGCCAGCAGCTTAGATCCTTGGGCCCTAACTAACACTGAAGCTTTCTTT.

The V gene is TRBV12-2, the J gene TRBJ1-4. TRBV12-2 is a pseudogene. CDR3 size: 16 residues. CDR3 bases: TGTGCAAGTCGCTTATTCGGGCCCGGGGGGAATGAAAAACTGTTTTTT. This sequence encodes CASRLFGPGGNEKLFF.

V usage is TRBV2 and J usage is TRBJ1-2; 12 bases agree with TRBD1. V trimming: 7 bases; J trimming: 8 bases; junction bases outside the gene matches: 11. The length of the CDR3 is 15 residues. In germline, CDR1 is SNHLY, CDR2 FYNNEI. Here the CDR3 reads CASTRDRGQIYGYTF. In DNA, the CDR3 is TGTGCCAGCACCCGGGACAGGGGGCAGATATACGGCTACACCTTC. The full variable domain, completed using reference TRBV2 and TRBJ1-2, is EPEVTQTPSHQVTQMGQEVILRCVPISNHLYFYWYRQILGQKVEFLVSFYNNEISEKSEIFDDQFSVERPDGSNFTLKIRSTKLEDSAMYFCASTRDRGQIYGYTFGSGTRLTVV.

The gene calls are TRBV2 and TRBJ2-1, with D hard to call. V was pared by 0 bases and J by 4 bases, with 4 bases between. The CDR3 loop spans 13 amino acids. Germline assignment: CDR1 SNHLY and CDR2 FYNNEI. The CDR3 protein is CASSEARYNEQFF. The DNA of the CDR3 is TGTGCCAGCAGTGAAGCGCGTTACAATGAGCAGTTCTTC.

This clone was counted a single time. This chain joins TRBV25-1 and TRBJ2-3; weak D call: TRBD1 (6 bases). CDR1 and CDR2 from the germline V gene are MGHDK and SYGVNS. V was pared by 6 bases and J by 3 bases, with 10 bases between. The CDR3 has 13 amino acids. Here the CDR3 DNA reads TGTGCCAGCAGACAGGGTTTTACAGATACGCAGTATTTT. Translation: CASRQGFTDTQYF.

V gene TRBV23-1 combines with J gene TRBJ1-4; tentatively, D is TRBD1 (5 bases). TRBV23-1 is an ORF, and what it does is uncertain. Trimming removed 7 bases at V and 8 bases at J, with 26 bases between. The CDR3 has 17 residues. The DNA for the CDR3 is TGCGCCAGCAACAATCGGCGGGGCGGTACTGGGGACGAAAAACTGTTTTTT. It yields the protein CASNNRRGGTGDEKLFF.

The chain couples TRBV6-1 to TRBJ2-5, with 14 bases aligning to TRBD2. Germline V lookup: CDR1 MNHNS, CDR2 SASEGT. The ends lost 4 bases at V and 7 bases at J; junction bases unmatched: 11. The CDR3 runs to 17 residues. CDR3 region: CASSAGTSGSSVRTQYF. The CDR3 DNA sequence: TGTGCCAGCAGTGCTGGGACTAGCGGGAGTAGCGTGCGGACCCAGTACTTC.